The present entry profiles one T cell receptor (beta chain) with its context. Its antigen target is currently unknown. Nothing much larger sits one base from this clone, and base qualities are not available. Library preparation was by the immunoSEQ multiplex PCR assay. For the multiplex PCR, a mixture combining 60 forward primers for TCR Vbeta segments and 13 reverse primers for TCR Jbeta segments was used. The CDR3 region of rearranged TCR beta genes was amplified from genomic DNA by a multiplex PCR assay. Amplified TCR beta libraries were sequenced as 87-base-pair reads on the Illumina HiSeq System. The original methods were these. A later analysis tallied around 80 million unique TCR beta chains across the 666 repertoires, and around 12 million of those chains were shared by two or more donors. To remove PCR and sequencing errors, raw reads were error-corrected and collapsed into unique sequences using a nearest-neighbor algorithm that merged closely related sequences. CDR3 sequences were aligned to IMGT reference sequences to assign V, D and J gene segments. For a sequence to be retained, a match of at least six nucleotides was required to both a V gene segment and a J gene segment. A rearrangement counted as productive if the CDR3 had no stop codons and remained in frame with V and J, and every other rearrangement counted as non-productive. CDR3 was defined according to IMGT convention as the region running from the second conserved V-encoded cysteine to the conserved J-encoded phenylalanine. The earlier analysis of roughly 590 of the donors excluded sequences that lacked an unambiguous match to a single V gene segment. An earlier analysis of some 610 of the donors called V segments functional above 56.7% productive rearrangements and segregating when the between-donor standard deviation exceeded 5%. A statistical classification framework was built for diagnosing cytomegalovirus status from the catalog of TCR beta chain sequences. V and J gene assignment, in a later analysis, came from comparing TCR nucleotide sequences with IMGT/GENE-DB human TR gene sequences. In a later analysis, CDR3 sequences and most-parsimonious VDJ recombination scenarios were assigned using the TCRdist pipeline. In a later analysis, every TCR beta chain was defined by the combination of its CDR3 amino acid sequence and its V-gene family, and reads without a unique V-gene family were dropped. A later analysis removed nearly 600 highly shared, low-generation-probability nucleotide sequences to deal with suspected cross-contamination and a sequencing artifact. For each public chain, a later analysis derived a clonal expansion index from normalized ranks of inferred template counts within each repertoire. In a later analysis, generation probabilities were computed with a VDJ recombination model fitted to out-of-frame rearrangements, and the resulting probabilities were checked against IGoR. Hypergeometric tests were used in a later analysis to score TCR-TCR, TCR-HLA and TCR-CMV co-occurrence, with a repertoire-size bias correction applied to the TCR pairs. False discovery rates were estimated in a later analysis by permuting HLA or CMV assignments 20 times. A later analysis grouped co-occurring TCRs with DBSCAN, adding TCRdist sequence similarity when clustering within HLA-allele-positive subsets. Repertoires with fewer than 30,000 or more than 120,000 public chains, plus five repertoires with anomalous nucleotide sharing, were excluded from co-occurrence clustering. TCRdb limited this immuneACCESS table to in-frame rearrangements with V and J called. A share of clones is missing; checked studies link under half to unresolved V genes, and the rest is unexplained. The V and J calls and clone size are taken from that table; D and trimming were inferred from the DNA. Across this sample there are under 250,000 clones, with 75% to 85% seen only once. Under 8% of the sample belongs to the ten largest clones.

This entry belongs to a study of cytomegalovirus exposure and HLA in healthy donors (TCRdb year 2017). Regarding the study in general: An earlier analysis of some 620 of the donors reported around 280 Gb of sequence data and 90 million to 120 million unique TCR beta sequences obtained from some 170 million T cells. An early release that covered some 640 HLA-typed donors contained approximately 300 gigabases of sequencing data and approximately 85 million unique TCR sequences. Of the roughly 410 genotyped donors, more than 75% were placed in the genetic ancestry cluster associated with self-reported Caucasian donors. The study aimed to test whether signatures of past pathogen exposure could be identified by cataloging public T cell receptors. The study used immunosequencing to profile the T cell repertoires of some 600 subjects and linked those repertoires to cytomegalovirus serostatus. Along with the roughly 670-subject first cohort, a separate validation cohort of about 110 different subjects was used. High-throughput TCR immunosequencing, statistical association of individual TCRs with disease status, and machine learning were combined to predict cytomegalovirus infection status. A later analysis re-examined previously published TCR beta repertoires from more than 600 donors and added high-resolution HLA genotyping to investigate patterns of TCR occurrence. In the later analysis, no new phenotypic data were used to find candidate immune exposures; instead, reliance was placed on TCR beta sequences and their occurrence across donors. To decide whether each TCR beta V gene segment behaved as functional or pseudogenic, an earlier analysis of nearly 600 of the donors relied on high-throughput TCR beta sequencing. Donor age, sex, ethnicity and CMV serostatus were compiled together with the repertoire data. In a later genetic analysis, genome-wide SNP genotypes for about 65% of the roughly 700 donors were used, and that subset was treated as a discovery cohort. All discovery cohort repertoires had been generated using a single sequencing platform. HLA typing covered class I and class II loci at four-digit resolution. The number of typed donors differed by locus: about 620-640 for A, B, C, DRB1 and DQB1; 522 for DQA1; approximately 600 for DPA1; and some 430 for DPB1. About five DR-DQ haplotypes were treated as single units for association and clustering because of strong linkage in the cohort. Among roughly 400 genotyped donors of the cohort, an average of approximately 200,000 unique TCR beta nucleotide sequences was sequenced per donor, of which 15% to 20% were non-productive.

The paper as a whole reports these results and caveats: HLA typing was unavailable for some donors at each locus, so association tests used only the typed subset. In an earlier analysis of 587 of the donors, most TCR beta V segments were observed in productive rearrangements about 87% or about 30% of the time, broadly matching IMGT annotations. According to a later analysis, parvovirus B19, influenza, CMV and Epstein-Barr virus appeared linked to several top co-occurrence clusters. Assigning TCR associations to individual alleles was difficult when HLA alleles, especially DR and DQ, strongly co-occurred. The classifier was reported to diagnose cytomegalovirus status with high specificity and sensitivity in both the original cohort and the validation cohort. V-gene and J-gene trimming of TCR beta chains was associated with a missense DCLRE1C variant in a later genetic analysis, and the association was replicated in an independent cohort. A further reported finding was that TCR beta sequences accurately predicted the HLA-A and HLA-B alleles for most subjects in the first cohort. According to a later analysis, TCR association rates differed among HLA loci, with DRB1 alleles showing the most associated TCRs and HLA-C alleles showing the fewest. A few of the identified cytomegalovirus-associated TCR beta chains were confirmed in vitro to be specific for cytomegalovirus antigens. Correlated functional status among segregating V segments might reflect linkage disequilibrium, but an unknown experimental factor could not be ruled out. The authors suggested that the approach could potentially be generalized to other disease states and immunological phenotypes. Most TCR sequences were observed very rarely across donors, whereas some public TCRs were present in many individuals. A later genetic analysis reported fewer N-insertions in productive TCRs among donors in an Asian-associated ancestry cluster than the approximately 700-donor mean. For the cohort, immune exposure information was limited to CMV serostatus. In a later analysis, some 17,000 TCR beta sequences were associated with specific HLA alleles at a false discovery rate of 0.05. A cluster of highly shared sequence variants was judged likely to represent a technical artifact of the sequencing pipeline. Because the 87-base-pair reads could not distinguish some IMGT-functional V segments, including TRBV6-2 and TRBV6-3, those segments were excluded. Approximately 16 rarely observed V segments, including chromosome 9 orphons, were excluded from the earlier analysis of about 600 of the donors because counts were too low. In a later analysis, most CMV-associated TCR beta chains were found to appear HLA-restricted, with HLA associations seemingly driven largely by CMV exposure. In this cohort, only TCR beta chains were sequenced, and detectable features were limited by the absence of alpha or paired-chain data. The presence/absence analyses assumed that sequencing depth was roughly uniform across donors, and that assumption may not be true. In a later analysis, HLA-associated TCR beta chains showed more clonal expansion and lower generation probabilities than non-associated chains that were equally common. The study gave a list of some 150 TCR beta chains associated with cytomegalovirus.

The V and J ends are trimmed by 3 bases and 9 bases, leaving 7 bases between them. Based on the germline V gene, the CDR1 and CDR2 sequences are SGDLS and YYNGEE. The CDR3 holds 11 amino acids from the cysteine to the phenylalanine. Only the CDR3 DNA stays, 33 bases, in frame from base 1. The cohort comprised 550 to 700 healthy bone marrow donors. At the time of sampling, all cohort members were nominally healthy, though unrecorded immune exposures were likely present. The donor was CMV seropositive and was included in the group of 250 to 300 seropositive cohort members. A peripheral blood sample was collected from each donor, and TCR beta sequencing was performed on peripheral blood mononuclear cells. Genomic DNA was extracted from the blood cell samples with the Qiagen DNeasy Blood Extraction Kit.

Specimen: PBMCs. Recombination connected TRBV9 to TRBJ2-1; the D gene is unclear. The clonotype comes from a woman aged 60-75 years in good health and CMV-seropositive. In nucleotides, the sequence is TGTGCCAGCAGCGCAGCAGGTGAGCAGTTCTTC. This sequence encodes CASSAAGEQFF.